A selection of T cell receptor beta chains follows, all from one sample in a study of beta chain features in type 1 diabetes. Repertoires were generated with immunoSEQ multiplex PCR, while TCRdb's copy carries only in-frame clones and drops some. The data show more than 150,000 clones, with just over 9% seen just once and approximately 2.3% held by the top ten. Sample: central memory CD4+ T cells from blood. These receptors were collected from a woman under 30 in good health. The CDR3 runs from the conserved cysteine through the conserved F or W. The order of the fields is V gene, D gene, clone size, J gene, CDR3 DNA, CDR3 protein. D genes are given only for firm matches. Size is stated for part of the rows, as once, few or many counts, or as a class when the clone is expanded.

TRBV7-9	TRBD2	NA	TRBJ2-3	TGTGCCAGCAGCTCCGGGACTAGCGGGTCCACAGATACGCAGTATTTT	CASSSGTSGSTDTQYF
TRBV7-9	TRBD1	few	TRBJ2-5	TGTGCCAGCAGCTATCTGGGACAGCAACAAGAGACCCAGTACTTC	CASSYLGQQQETQYF
TRBV6-1	NA	NA	TRBJ2-1	TGTGCCAGCAGTCACCACACCCGGGTCTACAATGAGCAGTTCTTC	CASSHHTRVYNEQFF
TRBV11-3	TRBD2	few	TRBJ2-3	TGTGCCAGCAGCTGGTTAGCGGGGGGTCGAAGCACAGATACGCAGTATTTT	CASSWLAGGRSTDTQYF
TRBV7-9	NA	many	TRBJ2-5	TGTGCCAGCGCTGGAGGGGCGGAGGGGGAGACCCAGTACTTC	CASAGGAEGETQYF
TRBV29-1	NA	few	TRBJ2-7	TGCAGCGTTGGGTCCCGACAGCCTATAGGGTACGAGCAGTACTTC	CSVGSRQPIGYEQYF
TRBV18	TRBD2	NA	TRBJ2-1	TGTGCCAGCTCACCGCGGACTAGCGGGGGGAGGTCCTACAATGAGCAGTTCTTC	CASSPRTSGGRSYNEQFF
TRBV5-6	NA	NA	TRBJ2-4	TGTGCCAGCAGCTTTTCAGGGGCCAAAAACATTCAGTACTTC	CASSFSGAKNIQYF
TRBV5-4	TRBD2	few	TRBJ2-5	TGTGCCAGCAGCTTGCGGTTAGCGGGAGTTGGGGTGGAAGAGACCCAGTACTTC	CASSLRLAGVGVEETQYF
TRBV5-4	NA	NA	TRBJ1-6	TGTGCCAGCAGCTTGGAAGAGAATTCACCCCTCCACTTT	CASSLEENSPLHF
TRBV5-6	NA	few	TRBJ1-1	TGTGCCAGCAGCTTCGGGGGAAACACTGAAGCTTTCTTT	CASSFGGNTEAFF
TRBV4-2	NA	NA	TRBJ1-4	TGTGCCAGCAGCCATTGGGGGCGAGGGGATGAAAAACTGTTTTTT	CASSHWGRGDEKLFF
TRBV27	NA	few	TRBJ2-6	TGTGCCAGCAGCCGGTACAGTCGTTCTGGGGCCAACGTCCTGACTTTC	CASSRYSRSGANVLTF
TRBV10-3	TRBD2	few	TRBJ2-1	TGTGCCATAGGGACTAGCGGGATTTATGAGCAGTTCTTC	CAIGTSGIYEQFF
TRBV5-1	NA	NA	TRBJ1-1	TGCGCCAGCAGGACAAGCATGAACACTGAAGCTTTCTTT	CASRTSMNTEAFF
TRBV4-3	NA	NA	TRBJ2-7	TGCGCCAGCAGCCAAGATATCAGGGGACTACCCGGAGAGCAGTACTTC	CASSQDIRGLPGEQYF
TRBV6-4	NA	few	TRBJ2-7	TGTGCCAGCCACTCCCGGGCCCCGGGGGACGAGCAGTACTTC	CASHSRAPGDEQYF
TRBV4-3	TRBD2	many	TRBJ2-5	TGCGCCAGCAGCCACGGACTAGTTGAGACCCAGTACTTC	CASSHGLVETQYF
TRBV30	NA	few	TRBJ1-1	TGTGCCTGGAAGAACCGCCCGACTGGGACTGAAGCTTTCTTT	CAWKNRPTGTEAFF
TRBV7-9	TRBD1	few	TRBJ1-2	TGTGCCAGCAGCGCCGGGGACAGTCCTAACACCTTC	CASSAGDSPNTF
TRBV5-1	TRBD1	few	TRBJ1-1	TGCGCCAGCAGCTCGGGACAGGTAGATGGCACTGAAGCTTTCTTT	CASSSGQVDGTEAFF
TRBV4-1	NA	NA	TRBJ1-2	TGCGCCAGCAGCCAAGACGGGGGGCCAGGGTTGGGGTATGGCTACACCTTC	CASSQDGGPGLGYGYTF
TRBV7-2	NA	NA	TRBJ2-7	TGTGCCAGCAGCTTATGGGAAGGGGGCTACGAGCAGTACTTC	CASSLWEGGYEQYF
TRBV18	NA	few	TRBJ1-1	TGTGCCAGCTCCTCCGCCGCCAGGGGAAACACTGAAGCTTTCTTT	CASSSAARGNTEAFF